This T cell receptor (beta chain) was recovered during a study of shared clonotypes between healthy human individuals. Naive CD8 cells were CD45RO-negative, positively selected for CCR7, excluding terminally differentiated effector memory CD45RA+ cells. DNA at about 210 ng, 25,000 to 35,000 T cell genomes, went into sorted-subset replicate PCRs. This table comes from immunoSEQ multiplex PCR, and its TCRdb copy is limited to in-frame clones, with some not included. Among around 2,000,000 clones listed, around 93% were seen once. As for this clone: Its antigen is as yet unknown. In the same sample, other DNA sequences code for this CDR3.

General study results and limits: A limitation of the genetic and exposure-history diversity represented arose from few donors.

Germline values: CDR1 LGHNA, CDR2 YNFKEQ. The CDR3 contains 14 residues. Trimming pared 0 bases from V and 2 bases from J, leaving 7 bases between. The TCR sequence derives from a man between 18 and 29 years old in good health. Some clones in this sample may be carry-over from other donors' samples. The rearrangement links TRBV4-2 to TRBJ1-1; the D is unclear. Sequencing input: naive CD8+ T cells from PBMCs. Here the CDR3 reads CASSQDPGNTEAFF. Written as DNA, the CDR3 is TGTGCCAGCAGCCAAGATCCTGGAAACACTGAAGCTTTCTTT.